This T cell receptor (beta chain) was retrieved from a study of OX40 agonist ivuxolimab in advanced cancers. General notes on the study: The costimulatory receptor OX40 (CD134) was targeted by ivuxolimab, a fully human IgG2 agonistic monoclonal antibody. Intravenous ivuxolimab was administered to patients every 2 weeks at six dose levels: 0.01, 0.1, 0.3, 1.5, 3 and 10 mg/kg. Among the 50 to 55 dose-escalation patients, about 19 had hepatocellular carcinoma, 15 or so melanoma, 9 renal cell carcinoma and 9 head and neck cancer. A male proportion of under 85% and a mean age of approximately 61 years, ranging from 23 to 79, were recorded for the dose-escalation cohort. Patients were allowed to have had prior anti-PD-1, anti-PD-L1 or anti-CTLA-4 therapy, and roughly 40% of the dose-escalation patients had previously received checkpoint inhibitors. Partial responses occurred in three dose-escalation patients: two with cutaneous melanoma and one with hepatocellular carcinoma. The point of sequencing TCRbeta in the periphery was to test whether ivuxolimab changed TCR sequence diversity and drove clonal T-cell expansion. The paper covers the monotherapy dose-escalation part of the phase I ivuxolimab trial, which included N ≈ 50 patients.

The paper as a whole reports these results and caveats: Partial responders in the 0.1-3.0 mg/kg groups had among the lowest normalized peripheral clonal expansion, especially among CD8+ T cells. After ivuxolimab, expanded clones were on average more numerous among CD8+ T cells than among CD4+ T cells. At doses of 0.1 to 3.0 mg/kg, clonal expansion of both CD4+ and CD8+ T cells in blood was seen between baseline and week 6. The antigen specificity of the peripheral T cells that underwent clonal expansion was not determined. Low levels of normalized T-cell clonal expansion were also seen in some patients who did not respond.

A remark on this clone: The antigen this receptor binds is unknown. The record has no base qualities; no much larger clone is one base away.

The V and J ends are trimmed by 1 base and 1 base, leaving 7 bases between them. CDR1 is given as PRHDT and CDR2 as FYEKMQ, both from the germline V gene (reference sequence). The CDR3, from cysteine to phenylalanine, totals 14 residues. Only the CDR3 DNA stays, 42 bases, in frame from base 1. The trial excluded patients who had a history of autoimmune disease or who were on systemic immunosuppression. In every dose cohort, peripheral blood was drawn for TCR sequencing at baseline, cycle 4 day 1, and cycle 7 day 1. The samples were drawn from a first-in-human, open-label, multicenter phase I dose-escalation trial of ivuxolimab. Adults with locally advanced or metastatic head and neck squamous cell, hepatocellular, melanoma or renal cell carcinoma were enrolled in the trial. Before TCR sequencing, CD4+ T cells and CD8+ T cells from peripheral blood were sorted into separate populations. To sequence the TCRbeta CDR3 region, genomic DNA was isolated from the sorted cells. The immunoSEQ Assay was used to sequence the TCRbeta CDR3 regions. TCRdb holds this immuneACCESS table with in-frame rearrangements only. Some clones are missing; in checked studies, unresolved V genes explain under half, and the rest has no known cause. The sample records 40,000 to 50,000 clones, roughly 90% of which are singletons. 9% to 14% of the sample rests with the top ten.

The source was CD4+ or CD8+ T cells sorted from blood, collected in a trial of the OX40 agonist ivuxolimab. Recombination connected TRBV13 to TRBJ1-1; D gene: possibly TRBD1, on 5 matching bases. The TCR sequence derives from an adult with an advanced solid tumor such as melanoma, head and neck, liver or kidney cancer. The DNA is TGTGCCAGCAGCTTAGTTGGGGCGAACACTGAAGCTTTCTTT. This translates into CASSLVGANTEAFF.